The present T cell receptor (beta chain) was sequenced within a study of lymphopenia after photon versus proton radiotherapy. Study observations and caveats: Post-nadir diversity loss with photons came from oligoclonal expansion, particularly CD8+ Temra cells.

The V gene's germline CDR1 is GTSNPN and CDR2 SVGIG (reference sequence). This CDR3 has 13 amino acids. V was shortened by 5 bases and J by 5 bases, with 12 bases between the two germline ends. Notes on this clone: What it recognizes is unknown.

This table comes from immunoSEQ multiplex PCR, and its TCRdb copy is limited to in-frame clones, with some not included. The sample lists 89,000 or so clones, around 83% seen once, with approximately 1.3% in the top ten. V is TRBV30 and J is TRBJ1-4, with D perhaps TRBD1 (5 bases). This clonotype originated in a man in his sixties with pancreatic cancer. The material was peripheral blood, obtained from a patient treated with proton-based radiotherapy. The CDR3 bases are TGTGCCTGGGACAGCAGACGGAATGAAAAACTGTTTTTT. It translates to CAWDSRRNEKLFF.